This T cell receptor (beta chain) stems from a study of blood T cell repertoires in COVID-19. Study at large: The study drew acute and convalescent COVID-19 samples from the United States, Italy and Spain. The analysed material was cDNA or gDNA that came from T cells, B-cell-depleted T cells, or PBMCs.

CDR3 length: 15 amino acids. J gave up 5 bases and V 7 bases, and 12 bases lay outside the gene matches. Germline V gene sequence: CDR1 SQVTM, CDR2 ANQGSEA. Original methodology: Reference gene primers were amplified, and this amplification served to estimate nucleated cell counts. Generated by immunoSEQ multiplex PCR, the TCRdb table keeps only in-frame clones and is missing some. V and J calls plus clone size are reproduced from that table; the DNA served to infer D and trimming. The table lists some 150,000 clones, roughly 89% of them singletons. V is TRBV29-1 and J is TRBJ1-4, with 8 bases aligning to TRBD1. The source is a man in his forties or fifties with acute or convalescent COVID-19. Sample: peripheral blood. CDR3 sequence: CSAYLTGGMNEKLFF. DNA of the CDR3: TGCAGCGCCTACCTAACAGGGGGGATGAATGAAAAACTGTTTTTT.